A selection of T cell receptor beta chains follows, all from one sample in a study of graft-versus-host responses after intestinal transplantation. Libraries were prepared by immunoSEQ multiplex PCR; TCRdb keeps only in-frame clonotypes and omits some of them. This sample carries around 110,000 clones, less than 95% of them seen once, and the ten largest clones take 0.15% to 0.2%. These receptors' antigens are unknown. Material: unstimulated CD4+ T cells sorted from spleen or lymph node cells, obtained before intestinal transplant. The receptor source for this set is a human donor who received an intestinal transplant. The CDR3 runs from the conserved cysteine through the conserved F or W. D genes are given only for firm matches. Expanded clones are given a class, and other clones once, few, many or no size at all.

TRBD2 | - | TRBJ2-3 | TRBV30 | CAWSPGGDTQYF | TGTGCCTGGAGCCCGGGGGGAGATACGCAGTATTTT
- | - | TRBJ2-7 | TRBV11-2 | CASSFKYEQYF | TGTGCCAGCAGCTTTAAATACGAGCAGTACTTC
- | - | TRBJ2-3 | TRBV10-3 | CAILGTGTDTQYF | TGTGCCATCTTGGGCACGGGCACAGATACGCAGTATTTT
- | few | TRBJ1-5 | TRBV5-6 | CASSLRGNQPQHF | TGTGCCAGCAGCTTGCGGGGGAATCAGCCCCAGCATTTT
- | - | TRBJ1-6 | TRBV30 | CAWRPREHSPLHF | TGTGCCTGGAGACCCAGGGAACATTCACCCCTCCACTTT
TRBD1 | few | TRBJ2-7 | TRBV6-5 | CASSSGQGQYF | TGTGCCAGCAGTTCCGGACAGGGGCAGTACTTC
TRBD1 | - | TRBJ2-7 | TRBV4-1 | CASSQDSRDRNYEQYF | TGCGCCAGCAGCCAAGATTCGCGGGACAGGAATTACGAGCAGTACTTC
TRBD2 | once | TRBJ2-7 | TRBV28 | CASSLRESGRAYEQYF | TGTGCCAGCAGTTTAAGGGAGAGCGGGAGGGCCTACGAGCAGTACTTC
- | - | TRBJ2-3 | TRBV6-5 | CASSYHAGDRTQYF | TGTGCCAGCAGTTACCATGCGGGGGACAGGACGCAGTATTTT
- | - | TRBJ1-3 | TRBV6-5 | CASSPVLSGNTIYF | TGTGCCAGCAGCCCGGTTCTTTCTGGAAACACCATATATTTT
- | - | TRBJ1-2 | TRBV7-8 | CASSLEPAGDVGYTF | TGTGCCAGCAGCTTAGAACCGGCGGGGGATGTCGGCTACACCTTC